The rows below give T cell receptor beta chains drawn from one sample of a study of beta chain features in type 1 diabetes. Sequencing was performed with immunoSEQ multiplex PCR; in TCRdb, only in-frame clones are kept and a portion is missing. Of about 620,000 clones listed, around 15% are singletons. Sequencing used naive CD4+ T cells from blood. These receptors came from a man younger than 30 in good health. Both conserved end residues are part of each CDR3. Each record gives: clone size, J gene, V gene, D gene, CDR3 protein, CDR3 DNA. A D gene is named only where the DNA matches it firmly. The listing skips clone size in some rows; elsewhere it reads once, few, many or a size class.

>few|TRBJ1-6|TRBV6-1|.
CASSEYPGLGSPLHF
TGTGCCAGCAGTGAATATCCTGGGTTGGGCTCACCCCTCCACTTT
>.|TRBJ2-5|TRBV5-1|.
CASSPTSAQQETQYF
TGCGCCAGCAGCCCGACTAGTGCCCAACAAGAGACCCAGTACTTC
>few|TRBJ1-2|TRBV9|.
CASSPRDGYGYTF
TGTGCCAGCAGCCCGCGGGATGGCTATGGCTACACCTTC
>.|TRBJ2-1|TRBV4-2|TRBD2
CASSLVGGSGGDNEQFF
TGTGCCAGCAGCCTAGTGGGTGGTAGCGGGGGGGACAATGAGCAGTTCTTC
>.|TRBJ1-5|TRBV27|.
CASSLEGGRSSNQPQHF
TGTGCCAGCAGTTTAGAAGGGGGGCGCAGCAGCAATCAGCCCCAGCATTTT
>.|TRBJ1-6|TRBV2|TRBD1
CASREQGRGSPLHF
TGTGCCAGCAGAGAACAGGGGAGAGGTTCACCCCTCCACTTT
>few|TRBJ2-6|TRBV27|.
CASSFEGPYYSGANVLTF
TGTGCCAGCAGTTTCGAGGGACCGTATTACTCTGGGGCCAACGTCCTGACTTTC
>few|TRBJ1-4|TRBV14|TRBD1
CASSTQGAADEKLFF
TGTGCCAGCAGCACCCAGGGGGCAGCGGATGAAAAACTGTTTTTT
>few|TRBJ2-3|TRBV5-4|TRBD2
CASSRGTSGGTDTQYF
TGTGCCAGCAGCCGCGGGACTAGCGGGGGAACAGATACGCAGTATTTT
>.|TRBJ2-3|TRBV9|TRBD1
CASSVRGQGAGDTQYF
TGTGCCAGCAGCGTAAGGGGACAGGGGGCAGGAGATACGCAGTATTTT